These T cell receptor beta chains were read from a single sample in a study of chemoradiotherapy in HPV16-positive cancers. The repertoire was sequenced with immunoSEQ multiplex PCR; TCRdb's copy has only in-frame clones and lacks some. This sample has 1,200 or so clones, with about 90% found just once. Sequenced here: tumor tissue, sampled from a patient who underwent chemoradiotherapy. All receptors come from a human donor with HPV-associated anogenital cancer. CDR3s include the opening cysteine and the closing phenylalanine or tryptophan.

cdr3_aa: CASTFTGMEKLFF; cdr3_length: 13; v_call: TRBV5-6; j_call: TRBJ1-4
cdr3_aa: CSVRQGPNTEAFF; cdr3_length: 13; v_call: TRBV29-1; j_call: TRBJ1-1
cdr3_aa: CATSRRTGLTDTQYF; cdr3_length: 15; v_call: TRBV15; j_call: TRBJ2-3
cdr3_aa: CASSRQRASNTGELFF; cdr3_length: 16; v_call: TRBV4-3; j_call: TRBJ2-2
cdr3_aa: CASSLDRFNQPQHF; cdr3_length: 14; v_call: TRBV28; j_call: TRBJ1-5
cdr3_aa: CASSQERGGQETQYF; cdr3_length: 15; v_call: TRBV4-3; j_call: TRBJ2-5
cdr3_aa: CASSSGQVIATEAFF; cdr3_length: 15; v_call: TRBV11-2; j_call: TRBJ1-1
cdr3_aa: CASSQGQVLHF; cdr3_length: 11; v_call: TRBV14; j_call: TRBJ1-6
cdr3_aa: CASSFTSGPQETQYF; cdr3_length: 15; v_call: TRBV7-2; j_call: TRBJ2-5
cdr3_aa: CASIHPGQGARTEAFF; cdr3_length: 16; v_call: TRBV19; j_call: TRBJ1-1
cdr3_aa: CASSLVVGFGYTF; cdr3_length: 13; v_call: TRBV5-1; j_call: TRBJ1-2
cdr3_aa: CASSTRQGANYGYTF; cdr3_length: 15; v_call: TRBV5-6; j_call: TRBJ1-2
cdr3_aa: CASSESFNEKLFF; cdr3_length: 13; v_call: TRBV28; j_call: TRBJ1-4
cdr3_aa: CANSAGIQETQYF; cdr3_length: 13; v_call: TRBV21-1; j_call: TRBJ2-5
cdr3_aa: CASSYSRSFWGSEQYF; cdr3_length: 16; v_call: TRBV6-5; j_call: TRBJ2-7
cdr3_aa: CASRGGSQGNTEAFF; cdr3_length: 15; v_call: TRBV19; j_call: TRBJ1-1
cdr3_aa: CASTRVGQGGTQYF; cdr3_length: 14; v_call: TRBV27; j_call: TRBJ2-5
cdr3_aa: CASSLRQGQTQYF; cdr3_length: 13; v_call: TRBV27; j_call: TRBJ2-5
cdr3_aa: CASSLSLADYEQYF; cdr3_length: 14; v_call: TRBV7-2; j_call: TRBJ2-7
cdr3_aa: CASSINIRTGELFF; cdr3_length: 14; v_call: TRBV19; j_call: TRBJ2-2
cdr3_aa: CASRGGRYGYTF; cdr3_length: 12; v_call: TRBV19; j_call: TRBJ1-2
cdr3_aa: CASSPGPGGYTEAFF; cdr3_length: 15; v_call: TRBV28; j_call: TRBJ1-1
cdr3_aa: CASSSQGATDYGYTF; cdr3_length: 15; v_call: TRBV7-9; j_call: TRBJ1-2
cdr3_aa: CASSFQGSQETQYF; cdr3_length: 14; v_call: TRBV5-1; j_call: TRBJ2-5
cdr3_aa: CASSVGVGTSRKELFF; cdr3_length: 16; v_call: TRBV9; j_call: TRBJ2-2
cdr3_aa: CASSLSGANTGELFF; cdr3_length: 15; v_call: TRBV7-7; j_call: TRBJ2-2
cdr3_aa: CASQGWSPSTDTQYF; cdr3_length: 15; v_call: TRBV6-6; j_call: TRBJ2-3
cdr3_aa: CASSQGIGGNTIYF; cdr3_length: 14; v_call: TRBV4-1; j_call: TRBJ1-3
cdr3_aa: CASSQSSGANVLTF; cdr3_length: 14; v_call: TRBV14; j_call: TRBJ2-6
cdr3_aa: CASSRRSPRAPLHF; cdr3_length: 14; v_call: TRBV5-5; j_call: TRBJ1-6
cdr3_aa: CASSGHRNNYEQYF; cdr3_length: 14; v_call: TRBV6-5; j_call: TRBJ2-7
cdr3_aa: CASSLSQGRSHTEAFF; cdr3_length: 16; v_call: TRBV11-2; j_call: TRBJ1-1
cdr3_aa: CASSLRLQSRANVLTF; cdr3_length: 16; v_call: TRBV18; j_call: TRBJ2-6
cdr3_aa: CASSDGLAPNTQYF; cdr3_length: 14; v_call: TRBV10-2; j_call: TRBJ2-3
cdr3_aa: CASSPGTGDYEQYF; cdr3_length: 14; v_call: TRBV9; j_call: TRBJ2-7
cdr3_aa: CASSFYPLAKNIQYF; cdr3_length: 15; v_call: TRBV6-5; j_call: TRBJ2-4
cdr3_aa: CSVVDGPYSGANVLTF; cdr3_length: 16; v_call: TRBV29-1; j_call: TRBJ2-6
cdr3_aa: CASSEYASGTEIGELFF; cdr3_length: 17; v_call: TRBV25-1; j_call: TRBJ2-2
cdr3_aa: CASSQDPGVGNTEAFF; cdr3_length: 16; v_call: TRBV4-2; j_call: TRBJ1-1
cdr3_aa: CASSLRGPSYNEQFF; cdr3_length: 15; v_call: TRBV7-2; j_call: TRBJ2-1
cdr3_aa: CASSGRDRGLREAFF; cdr3_length: 15; v_call: TRBV5-4; j_call: TRBJ1-1
cdr3_aa: CASSELAGGHNEQFF; cdr3_length: 15; v_call: TRBV6-4; j_call: TRBJ2-1
cdr3_aa: CASSDSGGAPYEQYF; cdr3_length: 15; v_call: TRBV6-1; j_call: TRBJ2-7
cdr3_aa: CASTPIGWGQGKGNQPQHF; cdr3_length: 19; v_call: TRBV28; j_call: TRBJ1-5
cdr3_aa: CASSLVEASGNNEQYF; cdr3_length: 16; v_call: TRBV7-2; j_call: TRBJ2-7
cdr3_aa: CASSPSQLGTQYF; cdr3_length: 13; v_call: TRBV7-9; j_call: TRBJ2-5
cdr3_aa: CASSFSRGNNEQFF; cdr3_length: 14; v_call: TRBV7-2; j_call: TRBJ2-1
cdr3_aa: CASSRTDSRQGFTNEKLFF; cdr3_length: 19; v_call: TRBV28; j_call: TRBJ1-4
cdr3_aa: CASSLETGRYTF; cdr3_length: 12; v_call: TRBV7-9; j_call: TRBJ1-2
cdr3_aa: CASSLSAGPSYEQYF; cdr3_length: 15; v_call: TRBV6-6; j_call: TRBJ2-7
cdr3_aa: CASSVDGTTYGGELFF; cdr3_length: 16; v_call: TRBV9; j_call: TRBJ2-2
cdr3_aa: CASSIRGRIQRSSTEAFF; cdr3_length: 18; v_call: TRBV19; j_call: TRBJ1-1
cdr3_aa: CASSLVASLHEQYF; cdr3_length: 14; v_call: TRBV28; j_call: TRBJ2-7
cdr3_aa: CASSLEAGESGNTIYF; cdr3_length: 16; v_call: TRBV7-6; j_call: TRBJ1-3
cdr3_aa: CASTGGVWTEAFF; cdr3_length: 13; v_call: TRBV19; j_call: TRBJ1-1
cdr3_aa: CASSVRITGDYGYTF; cdr3_length: 15; v_call: TRBV9; j_call: TRBJ1-2
cdr3_aa: CASSLVAVNTEAFF; cdr3_length: 14; v_call: TRBV5-6; j_call: TRBJ1-1
cdr3_aa: CAWSTRGRETQYF; cdr3_length: 13; v_call: TRBV30; j_call: TRBJ2-5